Presented here are 27 T cell receptor beta chains from one specimen sequenced in a study of neurological immune-mediated disorders. Each CDR3 protein is one row after TCRdb ran MiXCR on the 5' RACE reads. The sample holds some 38,000 distinct CDR3 sequences, 4.8% seen once. The sample comprised CD4+ T cells from blood. These receptors originate from a man aged 18 to 30 in good health.

This clonotype was counted at least ten times. V and J are TRBV5-5 and TRBJ1-2; D is perhaps TRBD1 (5 bases). Germline V CDR1 and CDR2: SGHKS, YYEKEE (reference sequence). The CDR3 is made up of 12 amino acids. Trimming left V 1 base short and J 7 bases short, with 8 bases between. The CDR3 nucleotides are TGTGCCAGCAGCTTGAGGGGCCGTGGCTACACCTTC. The encoded protein is CASSLRGRGYTF.

This clonotype was found many times. This chain connects TRBV12-3 or TRBV12-4 to TRBJ1-1; no clear D gene. This CDR3 contains 14 residues. The V end lost 0 bases, the J end lost 3 bases, and 8 bases lay between the germline ends. This CDR3 reads CASSLAQRDTEAFF. DNA of the CDR3: TGTGCCAGCAGTTTAGCCCAACGGGACACTGAAGCTTTCTTT.

This clonotype was seen at least ten times. The rearrangement joins TRBV7-9 to TRBJ1-2; D is ambiguous. Germline CDR1 SEHNR, CDR2 FQNEAQ (reference sequence). The CDR3 extends over 17 amino acids. The V gene lost 2 bases and the J gene lost 0 bases, with 16 bases spanning the gap. CDR3 in amino acids: CASSLRGSLLANYGYTF. The CDR3 DNA reads as TGTGCCAGCAGCTTACGCGGCAGCCTCTTAGCTAACTATGGCTACACCTTC.

Ten or more counts support this clonotype. The J gene is TRBJ2-4, the V gene TRBV4-1; D is perhaps TRBD2 (5 bases). Germline CDR1 reads MGHRA; CDR2 reads YSYEKL. The CDR3 covers 17 residues. Trimming removed 2 bases from V and 0 bases from J, with 14 bases in between. The CDR3 bases are TGCGCCAGCAGCCAATGGGAGCGGACTCTAGCCAAAAACATTCAGTACTTC. It specifies CASSQWERTLAKNIQYF.

J is TRBJ1-1 and V is TRBV6-2 or TRBV6-3; 8 bases align to TRBD1. The germline CDR1 and CDR2 sequences are MNHEY and SVGEGT. This CDR3 has 14 amino acids. The CDR3 protein is CVNSTTGGDTEAFF. The CDR3, as DNA: TGTGTCAACAGTACAACAGGGGGGGACACTGAAGCTTTCTTT.

This clonotype came up many times. This chain joins TRBV7-2 and TRBJ2-5, with a possible D match to TRBD1 (5 bases). CDR3 length equals 14 residues. With 0 bases removed from V and 4 bases from J, the gap between germline ends came to 9 bases. Germline CDR1 reads SGHTA; CDR2 reads FQGNSA. The CDR3 sequence: CASSLARQLETQYF. The DNA for the CDR3 is TGTGCCAGCAGCTTAGCTCGACAGTTAGAGACCCAGTACTTC.

This clonotype was seen repeatedly, ten times or more. J is TRBJ2-1 and V is TRBV15; tentatively, D is TRBD1 or TRBD2 (6 bases each). The germline V gene encodes CDR1 LNHNV and CDR2 YYDKDF (reference sequence). V lost 5 bases, J lost 4 bases, and 21 bases lay in between. The CDR3 loop spans 17 amino acids. The CDR3 nucleotides are TGTGCCACCAGCCGGCCTGGGGGGCTAGCTTCATACAATGAGCAGTTCTTC. This codes for CATSRPGGLASYNEQFF. The full variable domain, completed using reference TRBV15 and TRBJ2-1, is DAMVIQNPRYQVTQFGKPVTLSCSQTLNHNVMYWYQQKSSQAPKLLFHYYDKDFNNEADTPDNFQSRRPNTSFCFLDIRSPGLGDTAMYLCATSRPGGLASYNEQFFGPGTRLTVL.

This clonotype was counted many times. V gene TRBV15 combines with J gene TRBJ2-1; the D is unclear. The CDR3 runs 12 residues. Trimming cost V 1 base and J 8 bases, with 6 bases left between them. Germline CDR1 reads LNHNV; CDR2 reads YYDKDF (reference sequence). CDR3 in amino acids: CATSRARYEQFF. As DNA, the CDR3 is TGTGCCACCAGCAGAGCGCGCTATGAGCAGTTCTTC.

The table lists this clonotype with many counts. The chain combines TRBV11-2 with TRBJ2-3, with D unresolved. The germline CDR1 and CDR2 sequences are SGHAT and FQNNGV. Trimming stripped 3 bases from V and 1 base from J, with 8 bases between. The CDR3 totals 14 residues. In nucleotides, the CDR3 is TGTGCCAGCAGCTTCGGGTTTCGCACAGATACGCAGTATTTT. This gives the protein CASSFGFRTDTQYF.

This clonotype was counted ten times or more. The chain uses TRBV5-1 and TRBJ2-2; D may match TRBD1 or TRBD2 (5 bases each). Germline CDR1 reads SGHRS; CDR2 reads YFSETQ. The V end lost 0 bases, the J end lost 0 bases, and 12 bases lay between the germline ends. The CDR3 extends over 17 amino acids. In DNA, the CDR3 is TGCGCCAGCAGCTTGGTAGTCCAGGGAGCGAACACCGGGGAGCTGTTTTTT. Protein product: CASSLVVQGANTGELFF.

This clonotype was seen ten or more times. V is TRBV5-1 and J is TRBJ2-7; the D gene could be TRBD1 or TRBD2 (6 bases each). Per the germline V gene, CDR1 is SGHRS and CDR2 is YFSETQ. Trimming removed 2 bases from V and 6 bases from J, with 24 bases in between. This CDR3 is built from 17 residues. This CDR3 is CASSFELTGQGGGEQYF. The CDR3 DNA reads TGCGCCAGCAGCTTCGAGCTGACAGGCCAAGGGGGAGGCGAGCAGTACTTC.

At least ten counts were recorded for this clonotype. The V call is TRBV15, the J call TRBJ2-5; D is possibly TRBD1 or TRBD2 (5 bases each). CDR3 length equals 12 residues. V lost 8 bases and J 2 bases, leaving 9 bases between the germline ends. The V gene's germline CDR1 is LNHNV and CDR2 YYDKDF (reference sequence). CDR3 DNA: TGTGCCACCTCCGGGGCACAAGAGACCCAGTACTTC. This gives the protein CATSGAQETQYF.

This clonotype has ten or more counts. The chain uses TRBV6-2 or TRBV6-3 and TRBJ2-6; D might be TRBD1 or TRBD2, each matching 5 bases. CDR1 and CDR2 (germline): MNHEY, SVGEGT. Trimming took 6 bases from V and 4 from J, leaving 13 bases between them. The CDR3 sequence is 15 residues long. CDR3 nucleotides: TGTGCCAGCAGCCGCGCAGGGACCGGGGCCAACGTCCTGACTTTC. As protein: CASSRAGTGANVLTF.

This clonotype was picked up many times. Here the CDR3 DNA reads TGTGCCATCGCTCAGGCGGAGAGGTACAATGAGCAGTTCTTC. This codes for CAIAQAERYNEQFF. The chain uses TRBV10-3 and TRBJ2-1; D gene unclear. The CDR3 length is 14 residues. The germline CDR1 and CDR2 sequences are ENHRY and SYGVKD. V lost 8 bases to trimming and J lost 4 bases, with 15 bases between them.

Many counts were recorded for this clonotype. V and J are TRBV4-3 and TRBJ1-5; possibly TRBD1 for D (5 bases). Trimming stripped 0 bases from V and 2 bases from J, with 11 bases between. The germline gives CDR1 LGHNA, CDR2 YSLEER. The CDR3 is made up of 16 amino acids. Here the CDR3 DNA reads TGCGCCAGCAGCCAAGACAGGGTACGGGGCAATCAGCCCCAGCATTTT. This sequence encodes CASSQDRVRGNQPQHF.

This clonotype has a count of ten or more. The chain couples TRBV7-2 to TRBJ1-1; 7 nucleotides match TRBD1. The CDR3 consists of 14 residues. V gave up 5 bases and J gave up 3 bases; unmatched junction bases: 6. Germline CDR1 is SGHTA and CDR2 is FQGNSA. CDR3 DNA: TGTGCCAGCAGCCGACAGGGTAGTCACACTGAAGCTTTCTTT. The encoded protein is CASSRQGSHTEAFF.

This clonotype came up many times. The rearrangement uses TRBV5-1 and TRBJ2-4; D is unresolved. The CDR3 sequence is 13 residues long. Trimming removed 4 bases from V and 2 bases from J, with 7 bases in between. Per germline, CDR1 SGHRS and CDR2 YFSETQ. The CDR3 is CASSQGTKNIQYF. The CDR3 coding sequence is TGCGCCAGCAGCCAAGGGACCAAAAACATTCAGTACTTC.

This clonotype appeared many times. This rearrangement joins TRBV7-9 to TRBJ2-1; TRBD2 agrees at 8 bases. V trimming: 3 bases; J trimming: 9 bases; junction bases outside the gene matches: 10. This CDR3 region has 15 residues. From germline, CDR1 is SEHNR and CDR2 FQNEAQ (reference sequence). CDR3 in DNA: TGTGCCAGCAGCTTTCTAGACGGGGGGGCTGGTGAGCAGTTCTTC. Protein product: CASSFLDGGAGEQFF.

This clonotype was seen repeatedly, ten times or more. This chain connects TRBV6-5 to TRBJ2-2, with 7 nucleotides matching TRBD1. This CDR3 is built from 15 residues. V trimming: 9 bases; J trimming: 2 bases; junction bases outside the gene matches: 9. Germline V gene data show CDR1 as MNHEY and CDR2 as SVGAGI. The CDR3 region has the DNA TGTGCCAGTAATTCGGGGACAGCTAACACCGGGGAGCTGTTTTTT. Protein sequence: CASNSGTANTGELFF.

Ten or more counts support this clonotype. The chain links TRBV5-1 to TRBJ2-3; 9 bases are shared with TRBD2. CDR3 length: 14 amino acids. Germline V lookup: CDR1 SGHRS, CDR2 YFSETQ. J gave up 3 bases and V 5 bases, and 4 bases lay outside the gene matches. This CDR3 reads CASRTSGSTDTQYF. CDR3 DNA: TGCGCCAGCAGGACTAGCGGCTCGACAGATACGCAGTATTTT.

This clonotype was counted at least ten times. The J gene is TRBJ1-1, the V gene TRBV7-2; 8 bases agree with TRBD1. The CDR3 runs to 16 residues. CDR1 and CDR2 (germline): SGHTA, FQGNSA. J gave up 4 bases and V 0 bases, and 7 bases lay outside the gene matches. CDR3 sequence reads: CASSLAQGASSTEAFF. CDR3 sequence (DNA): TGTGCCAGCAGCTTAGCGCAGGGGGCCTCAAGCACTGAAGCTTTCTTT.

This clonotype was detected ten times or more. The chain recombines TRBV20-1 with TRBJ1-2; the match to TRBD1 covers 11 bases. The CDR3 loop spans 12 amino acids. Trimming cost V 5 bases and J 7 bases; bases outside gene matches: 3. CDR1 is DFQATT, CDR2 SNEGSKA, per germline (reference sequence). In nucleotides, the CDR3 is TGCAGTGCTGGACAGGGGGCTTTTGGCTACACCTTC. Translation gives CSAGQGAFGYTF.

This clonotype occurred many times. The CDR3 nucleotides are TGTGCCAGCAGGCCCCAGATCTCTGGGGCCAACGTCCTGACTTTC. Translated: CASRPQISGANVLTF. The chain uses TRBV28 and TRBJ2-6; D is unresolved. Trimming pared 6 bases from V and 0 bases from J, leaving 9 bases between. The CDR3 is 15 amino acids. In germline, CDR1 is MDHEN, CDR2 SYDVKM.

This clonotype was seen many times. The chain links TRBV10-3 to TRBJ2-1, with TRBD1 matching 7 bases. The junction had 5 bases not matched to a gene; V was cut back by 4 bases and J by 5 bases. Germline V gene sequence: CDR1 ENHRY, CDR2 SYGVKD. There are 14 residues in the CDR3. In nucleotides, the CDR3 is TGTGCCATCAGTGCGACAGGGATGGACAATGAGCAGTTCTTC. Translated: CAISATGMDNEQFF.

This clonotype was recorded at least ten times. V usage is TRBV4-2 and J usage is TRBJ1-2; D is possibly TRBD1 (6 bases). V lost 4 bases and J lost 3, with 12 bases in between. Germline V lookup: CDR1 LGHNA, CDR2 YNFKEQ. The CDR3 runs to 14 residues. CDR3 sequence: CASSLEDSYYGYTF. CDR3 in DNA: TGTGCCAGCAGCCTAGAGGACAGTTACTATGGCTACACCTTC.

Ten or more counts support this clonotype. The chain has TRBV7-6 and TRBJ2-3, with D perhaps given as TRBD1 or TRBD2 (6 bases each). This CDR3 region has 16 residues. The V gene's germline CDR1 is SGHVS and CDR2 FNYEAQ. V shed 2 bases and J shed 0 bases, with 12 bases lying between them. The CDR3 protein is CASSLRGATSTDTQYF. As DNA, the CDR3 is TGTGCCAGCAGCTTAAGGGGGGCCACTAGCACAGATACGCAGTATTTT.

There are many counts of this clonotype. The V gene is TRBV6-6, the J gene TRBJ1-5, with a tentative D call TRBD1 (6 bases). The CDR3 is 14 residues long. V shed 6 bases and J shed 0 bases, with 9 bases lying between them. Germline CDR1 reads MNHNY; CDR2 reads SVGAGI (reference sequence). In DNA, the CDR3 is TGTGCCAGCAGCTACAGGGTTAGCAATCAGCCCCAGCATTTT. Protein product: CASSYRVSNQPQHF.